The 17 T cell receptor beta chains below all came from one sample that was sequenced in a study of blood T cell repertoires in COVID-19. Produced via immunoSEQ multiplex PCR; TCRdb's table is partial and in-frame only. The sample contains over 70,000 clones, around nine tenths of which appear only once. The sample comprised peripheral blood. The receptors here all came from a man aged 80 or over with acute or convalescent COVID-19.

The gene calls are TRBV9 and TRBJ1-1, with D uncertain. The CDR3 has 15 residues. V lost 2 bases and J 1 base, leaving 12 bases between the germline ends. Germline V gene sequence: CDR1 SGDLS, CDR2 YYNGEE. DNA of the CDR3: TGTGCCAGCAGCGTCGGTATCGGAGGGAACACTGAAGCTTTCTTT. It encodes CASSVGIGGNTEAFF.

The rearrangement uses TRBV5-6 and TRBJ2-7, with TRBD2 matching 7 bases. Germline V gene sequence: CDR1 SGHDT, CDR2 YYEEEE. This CDR3 has 14 residues. V lost 6 bases, J lost 7 bases, and 13 bases stayed unmatched. The CDR3 nucleotides are TGTGCCAGCACCCTAGCGGAGGGGCCGAGGGAGCAGTACTTC. It yields the protein CASTLAEGPREQYF.

V is TRBV27 and J is TRBJ2-3; 9 positions agree with TRBD1. Germline assignment: CDR1 MNHEY and CDR2 SMNVEV (reference sequence). The CDR3 covers 16 residues. V dropped 3 bases and J dropped 7; count of bases not matched to a gene: 11. The CDR3: CASSFHLRDRDHTQYF. In nucleotides, the CDR3 is TGTGCCAGCAGTTTCCACCTCCGGGACAGGGATCATACGCAGTATTTT.

The chain has TRBV11-3 and TRBJ1-1; D remains ambiguous. The CDR3 sequence is 15 residues long. The germline V gene encodes CDR1 SGHNT and CDR2 YENEEA. The V end lost 1 base, the J end lost 1 base, and 10 bases lay between the germline ends. CDR3 bases: TGTGCCAGCAGCTTAGGGGTAGGAGAGAACACTGAAGCTTTCTTT. Encoded protein: CASSLGVGENTEAFF.

The CDR3 region is CATARTSGRALNTGELFF. CDR3 in DNA: TGTGCCACCGCTAGAACTAGCGGGAGGGCCCTGAACACCGGGGAGCTGTTTTTT. The genes are TRBV24-1 and TRBJ2-2, with 13 bases matching TRBD2. Germline CDR1 and CDR2: KGHDR and SFDVKD. This CDR3 is 18 amino acids long. With V trimmed by 9 bases and J by 1 base, 10 bases remained unmatched.

J is TRBJ2-3 and V is TRBV6-6; 13 bases align to TRBD2. The CDR3 consists of 15 residues. CDR1 MNHNY and CDR2 SVGAGI come from the germline V gene (reference sequence). With V trimmed by 6 bases and J by 3 bases, 3 bases remained unmatched. CDR3 DNA sequence: TGTGCCAGCAGACTAGCGGGGGGGCAAACAGATACGCAGTATTTT. Translated, it gives CASRLAGGQTDTQYF.

The rearrangement links TRBV30 to TRBJ1-5; D ambiguous. V was trimmed by 4 bases and J by 0 bases, leaving 10 bases between them. Germline-derived CDR1 and CDR2 are GTSNPN and SVGIG (reference sequence). The CDR3 length is 14 residues. As DNA, the CDR3 is TGTGCCTGGAACGGAGTGGGTAGCAATCAGCCCCAGCATTTT. Protein: CAWNGVGSNQPQHF.

The chain joins TRBV6-1 to TRBJ1-3; D ambiguous. CDR1 and CDR2 (germline): MNHNS, SASEGT. V was trimmed by 2 bases and J by 0 bases, leaving 11 bases between them. The CDR3 has 16 residues. The CDR3 reads CASSESANPSGNTIYF. The CDR3 DNA sequence: TGTGCCAGCAGTGAATCCGCGAACCCCTCTGGAAACACCATATATTTT.

This sequence joins TRBV19 and TRBJ2-1; possibly TRBD2 for D (6 bases). The CDR3 extends over 16 amino acids. V was trimmed by 5 bases and J by 2 bases, leaving 16 bases between them. Germline assignment: CDR1 LNHDA and CDR2 SQIVND (reference sequence). The CDR3 DNA is TGTGCCAGTAGTGGTCTACTAGCAGGAGCCTACAATGAGCAGTTCTTC. Translating it yields CASSGLLAGAYNEQFF.

The V gene is TRBV27, the J gene TRBJ2-5, with 11 bases matching TRBD1. The CDR3 totals 15 residues. Germline V lookup: CDR1 MNHEY, CDR2 SMNVEV (reference sequence). Losses at the gene ends were 6 bases for V and 5 bases for J; bases not matched to a gene: 8. In nucleotides, the CDR3 is TGTGCCAGCAGAGGACAGGGGGCGAATGAGGAGACCCAGTACTTC. Translated: CASRGQGANEETQYF.

The chain recombines TRBV5-1 with TRBJ2-2; tentative D call: TRBD2 (6 bases). V was trimmed by 0 bases and J by 6 bases, leaving 6 bases between them. Germline values: CDR1 SGHRS, CDR2 YFSETQ. CDR3 size: 13 residues. For the CDR3, the DNA is TGCGCCAGCAGCTTGGGGGGGGCCGGGGAGCTGTTTTTT. This translates into CASSLGGAGELFF.

The V gene is TRBV18, the J gene TRBJ2-1; the match to TRBD2 covers 14 bases. V dropped 6 bases and J dropped 9; count of bases not matched to a gene: 7. CDR1 is KGHSH, CDR2 LQKENI, per germline. The CDR3 loop spans 15 amino acids. The CDR3 protein is CASSSGLAGVSEQFF. CDR3 nucleotides: TGTGCCAGCTCGTCGGGACTAGCGGGAGTAAGTGAGCAGTTCTTC.

CDR3 sequence: CASSTRRQERDTEAFF. In nucleotides, the CDR3 is TGTGCCAGTAGTACCCGCAGACAGGAGAGGGACACTGAAGCTTTCTTT. The chain links TRBV19 to TRBJ1-1; D perhaps matches TRBD1 (6 bases). The CDR3 runs to 16 residues. Germline lookup yields CDR1 LNHDA and CDR2 SQIVND (reference sequence). Trimming pared 4 bases from V and 3 bases from J, leaving 18 bases between. The variable domain in full, completed from reference TRBV19 and TRBJ1-1, reads DGGITQSPKYLFRKEGQNVTLSCEQNLNHDAMYWYRQDPGQGLRLIYYSQIVNDFQKGDIAEGYSVSREKKESFPLTVTSAQKNPTAFYLCASSTRRQERDTEAFFGQGTRLTVV.

The chain is built from TRBV29-1 and TRBJ1-2; a possible D gene is TRBD1 (6 bases). Trimming removed 3 bases from V and 3 bases from J, with 23 bases in between. The germline V gene encodes CDR1 SQVTM and CDR2 ANQGSEA. This CDR3 is built from 17 residues. The CDR3 sequence: CSVEEPGGAGADYGYTF. CDR3 bases: TGCAGCGTTGAGGAACCGGGGGGGGCAGGTGCGGACTATGGCTACACCTTC.

The chain recombines TRBV19 with TRBJ1-4; a weak D match, TRBD1 (6 bases). This CDR3 region has 17 residues. Trimming removed 1 base from V and 0 bases from J, with 12 bases in between. Germline V gene lookup returns CDR1 LNHDA and CDR2 SQIVND (reference sequence). The CDR3 loop is CASSIGLTGPTNEKLFF. CDR3 nucleotide sequence: TGTGCCAGTAGTATAGGCCTAACAGGGCCAACTAATGAAAAACTGTTTTTT.

The rearrangement links TRBV7-9 to TRBJ2-3, with TRBD1 as a possible D gene (6 bases). Germline V CDR1 and CDR2: SEHNR, FQNEAQ (reference sequence). V lost 3 bases, J lost 4 bases, and 11 bases lay in between. This CDR3 region has 14 residues. CDR3 region: CASSFHRQADTQYF. CDR3 coding DNA: TGTGCCAGCAGCTTCCATCGACAGGCAGATACGCAGTATTTT.

This chain links TRBV27 with TRBJ2-5, with 15 bases that match TRBD2. The CDR3 loop spans 19 amino acids. The V gene's germline CDR1 is MNHEY and CDR2 SMNVEV (reference sequence). V lost 5 bases, J lost 5 bases, and 15 bases stayed unmatched. The chain's CDR3 is CASSRSKPGTSGRWETQYF. CDR3 sequence (DNA): TGTGCCAGCAGTCGGAGCAAACCAGGGACTAGCGGGAGGTGGGAGACCCAGTACTTC.